This T cell receptor (beta chain) is drawn from a study of regulatory T cells in long-lasting Graves disease. Findings and caveats of the study: Relative to new patients (roughly 970), persistent patients exhibited greater sharing of public clonotypes (more than 2,500). There were preferences for TRBV28, TRBJ1-2 and TRBJ2-5 in persistent disease.

This clonotype showed up many times. No antigen is known for it. Trimming stripped 5 bases from V and 7 bases from J, with 15 bases between. This CDR3 has 14 amino acids. Germline values: CDR1 SGHVS, CDR2 FQNEAQ. The sample's time point: newly diagnosed GD, antithyroid drugs for less than 3 months. The TCR library used RNA extracted from PBMCs. Researchers made TCR beta libraries by using iRepertoire HTBI primers and running Arm-PCR on CDR3 regions. Original data processing: Identification yielded around 58 TRBV and 13 to 15 TRBJ segments across samples. A single record per CDR3 protein comes from TCRdb applying MiXCR to the multiplex PCR reads. TCRdb, not the original authors, processed these V and J calls. The sample includes around 470,000 distinct CDR3 sequences, about 15% seen only once; the top ten take 17%. Another study also made use of these data, one on T cells in Graves' hyperthyroidism and ophthalmopathy. This second study says: Uncontrolled infection, other autoimmune disease, pregnancy or lactation excluded patients.

The TCR was taken from a woman aged 45 to 65 with Graves disease. The input for sequencing was peripheral blood mononuclear cells (PBMCs), taken at new diagnosis, from a patient treated with antithyroid drugs. The chain uses TRBV7-8 and TRBJ2-1, with D perhaps assigned TRBD1 or TRBD2 (5 bases each). The CDR3 bases are TGTGCCAGCAGCGCCGCCGGGACGGTAAATGAGCAGTTCTTC. It translates to CASSAAGTVNEQFF.